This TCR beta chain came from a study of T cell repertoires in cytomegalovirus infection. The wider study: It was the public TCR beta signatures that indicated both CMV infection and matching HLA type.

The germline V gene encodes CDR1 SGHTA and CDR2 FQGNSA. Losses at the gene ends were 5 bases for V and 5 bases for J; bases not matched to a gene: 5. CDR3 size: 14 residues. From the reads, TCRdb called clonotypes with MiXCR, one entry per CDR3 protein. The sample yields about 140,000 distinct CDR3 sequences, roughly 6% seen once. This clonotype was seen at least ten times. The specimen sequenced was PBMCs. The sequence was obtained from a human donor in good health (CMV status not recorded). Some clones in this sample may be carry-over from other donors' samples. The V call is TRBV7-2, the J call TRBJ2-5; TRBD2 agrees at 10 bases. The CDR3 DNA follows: TGTGCCAGCAGCCCGGGACTAGCGAGGGAGACCCAGTACTTC. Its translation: CASSPGLARETQYF.